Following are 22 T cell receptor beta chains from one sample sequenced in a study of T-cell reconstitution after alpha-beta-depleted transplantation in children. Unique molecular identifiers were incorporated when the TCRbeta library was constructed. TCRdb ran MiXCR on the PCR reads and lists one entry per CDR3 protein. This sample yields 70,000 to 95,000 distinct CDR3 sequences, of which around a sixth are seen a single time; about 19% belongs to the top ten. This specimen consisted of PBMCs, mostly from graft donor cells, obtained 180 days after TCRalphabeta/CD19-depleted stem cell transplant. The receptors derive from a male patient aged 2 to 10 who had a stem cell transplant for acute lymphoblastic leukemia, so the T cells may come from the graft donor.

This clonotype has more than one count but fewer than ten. The CDR3 loop is CASSLMKVGTGNEKLFF. CDR3 DNA: TGTGCCAGCAGCTTAATGAAGGTGGGGACTGGTAATGAAAAACTGTTTTTT. J is TRBJ1-4 and V is TRBV11-3, with D maybe TRBD1 (5 bases). V was shortened by 2 bases and J by 4 bases, with 17 bases between the two germline ends. The CDR3 runs 17 residues. Germline V lookup: CDR1 SGHNT, CDR2 YENEEA.

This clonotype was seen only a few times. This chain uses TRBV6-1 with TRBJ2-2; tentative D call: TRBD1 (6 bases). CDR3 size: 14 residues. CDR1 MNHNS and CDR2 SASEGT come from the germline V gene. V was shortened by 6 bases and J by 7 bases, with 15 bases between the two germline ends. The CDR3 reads CASRHGTSRGELFF. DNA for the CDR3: TGTGCCAGCAGACACGGGACAAGTCGCGGGGAGCTGTTTTTT.

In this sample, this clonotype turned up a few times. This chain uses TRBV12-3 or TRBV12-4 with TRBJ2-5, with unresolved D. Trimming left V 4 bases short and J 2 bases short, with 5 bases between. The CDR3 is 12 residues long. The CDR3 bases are TGTGCCAGCAGTTCACTACAAGAGACCCAGTACTTC. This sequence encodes CASSSLQETQYF.

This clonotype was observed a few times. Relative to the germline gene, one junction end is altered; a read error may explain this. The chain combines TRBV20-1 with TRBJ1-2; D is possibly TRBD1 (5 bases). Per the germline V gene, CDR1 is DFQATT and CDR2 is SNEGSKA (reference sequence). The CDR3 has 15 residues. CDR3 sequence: CSARGGVDGAYGYTF. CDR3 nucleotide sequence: TGCAGTGCCAGAGGTGGGGTGGATGGGGCTTATGGCTACACCTTC.

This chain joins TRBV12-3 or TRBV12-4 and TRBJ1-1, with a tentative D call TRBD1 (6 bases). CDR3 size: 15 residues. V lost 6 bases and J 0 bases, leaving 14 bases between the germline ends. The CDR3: CASSTQGLLNTEAFF. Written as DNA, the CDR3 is TGTGCCAGCAGCACCCAGGGGCTCCTGAACACTGAAGCTTTCTTT.

The DNA of the CDR3 is TGTGCCAGCAGCCCCACTAGGGTTCCGTTTAGTAACATTCAGTACTTC. Translation gives CASSPTRVPFSNIQYF. The chain has TRBV5-4 and TRBJ2-4; D possibly corresponds to TRBD2 (5 bases). This CDR3 spans 16 amino acids. In germline, CDR1 is SGHNT, CDR2 YYREEE (reference sequence). Trimming took 4 bases from V and 7 from J, leaving 21 bases between them.

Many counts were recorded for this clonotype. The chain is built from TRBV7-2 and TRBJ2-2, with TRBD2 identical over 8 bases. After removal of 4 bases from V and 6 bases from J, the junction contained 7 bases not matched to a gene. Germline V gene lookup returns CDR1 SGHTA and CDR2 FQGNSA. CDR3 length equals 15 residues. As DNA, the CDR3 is TGTGCCAGCAGCTCCATAGCGGGGAGGGCCGGGGAGCTGTTTTTT. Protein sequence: CASSSIAGRAGELFF.

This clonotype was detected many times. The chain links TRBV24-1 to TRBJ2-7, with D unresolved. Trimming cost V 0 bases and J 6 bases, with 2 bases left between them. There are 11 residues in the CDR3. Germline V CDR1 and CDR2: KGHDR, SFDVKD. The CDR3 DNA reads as TGTGCCACCAGTGATTTGGGCGAGCAGTACTTC. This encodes CATSDLGEQYF.

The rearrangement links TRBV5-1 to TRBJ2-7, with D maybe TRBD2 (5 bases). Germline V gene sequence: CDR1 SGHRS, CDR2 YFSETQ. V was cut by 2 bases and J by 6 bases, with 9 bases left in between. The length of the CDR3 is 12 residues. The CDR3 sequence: CASSFSRVEQYF. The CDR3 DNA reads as TGCGCCAGCAGCTTTTCGAGGGTCGAGCAGTACTTC.

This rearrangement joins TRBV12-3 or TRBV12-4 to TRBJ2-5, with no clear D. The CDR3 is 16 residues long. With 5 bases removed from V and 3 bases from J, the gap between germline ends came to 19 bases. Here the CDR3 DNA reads TGTGCCAGCAGTAGCCCGACCACAGTCGGAAAAGAGACCCAGTACTTC. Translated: CASSSPTTVGKETQYF.

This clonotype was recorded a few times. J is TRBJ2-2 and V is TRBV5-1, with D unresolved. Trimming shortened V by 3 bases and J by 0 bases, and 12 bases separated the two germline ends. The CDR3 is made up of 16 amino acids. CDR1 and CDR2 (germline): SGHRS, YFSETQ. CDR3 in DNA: TGCGCCAGCAGCTCCCACCGGCAGACGAACACCGGGGAGCTGTTTTTT. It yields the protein CASSSHRQTNTGELFF.

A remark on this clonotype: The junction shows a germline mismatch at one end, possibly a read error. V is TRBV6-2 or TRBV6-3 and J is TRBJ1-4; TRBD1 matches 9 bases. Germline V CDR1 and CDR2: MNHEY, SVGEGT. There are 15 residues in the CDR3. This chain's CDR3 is CASSYPRTGEEKLSF. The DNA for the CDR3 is TGTGCCAGCAGTTACCCTAGGACAGGGGAGGAAAAACTGTCTTTT.

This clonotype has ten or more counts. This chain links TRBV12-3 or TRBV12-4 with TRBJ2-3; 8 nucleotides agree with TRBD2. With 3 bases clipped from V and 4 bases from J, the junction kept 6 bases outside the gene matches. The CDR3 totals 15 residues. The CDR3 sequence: CASSFPSGGPDTQYF. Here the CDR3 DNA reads TGTGCCAGCAGTTTCCCCAGCGGGGGCCCAGATACGCAGTATTTT.

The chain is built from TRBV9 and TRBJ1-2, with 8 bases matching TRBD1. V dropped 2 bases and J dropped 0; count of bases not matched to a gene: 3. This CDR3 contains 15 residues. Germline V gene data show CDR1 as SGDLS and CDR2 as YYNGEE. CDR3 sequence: CASSVGQGANYGYTF. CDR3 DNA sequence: TGTGCCAGCAGCGTCGGACAGGGAGCTAACTATGGCTACACCTTC.

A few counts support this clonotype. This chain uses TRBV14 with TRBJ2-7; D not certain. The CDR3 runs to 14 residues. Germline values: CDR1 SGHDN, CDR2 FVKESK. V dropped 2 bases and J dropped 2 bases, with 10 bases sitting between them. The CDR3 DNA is TGTGCCAGCAGCCAATATTTTAGAGCCTACGAGCAGTACTTC. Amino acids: CASSQYFRAYEQYF.

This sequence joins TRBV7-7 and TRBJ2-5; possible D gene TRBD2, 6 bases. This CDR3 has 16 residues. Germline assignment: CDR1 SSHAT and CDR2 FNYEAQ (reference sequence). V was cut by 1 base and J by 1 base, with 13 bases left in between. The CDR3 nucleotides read TGTGCCAGCAGCTTAGGCTCCCTGGGGGGCCAAGAGACCCAGTACTTC. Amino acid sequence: CASSLGSLGGQETQYF. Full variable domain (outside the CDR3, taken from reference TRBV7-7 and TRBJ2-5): GAGVSQSPRYKVTKRGQDVTLRCDPISSHATLYWYQQALGQGPEFLTYFNYEAQPDKSGLPSDRFSAERPEGSISTLTIQRTEQRDSAMYRCASSLGSLGGQETQYFGPGTRLLVL.

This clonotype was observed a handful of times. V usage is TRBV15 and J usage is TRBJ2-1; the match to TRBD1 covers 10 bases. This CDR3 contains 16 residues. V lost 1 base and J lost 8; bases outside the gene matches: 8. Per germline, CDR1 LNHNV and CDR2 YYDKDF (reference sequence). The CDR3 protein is CATSRARGTGADEQFF. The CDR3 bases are TGTGCCACCAGCAGAGCGAGAGGGACAGGGGCCGATGAGCAGTTCTTC.

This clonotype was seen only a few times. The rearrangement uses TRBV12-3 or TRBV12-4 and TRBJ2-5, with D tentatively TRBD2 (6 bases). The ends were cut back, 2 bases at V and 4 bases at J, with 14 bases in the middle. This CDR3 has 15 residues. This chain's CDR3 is CASSLRGGGPETQYF. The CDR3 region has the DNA TGTGCCAGCAGTTTACGGGGAGGAGGCCCAGAGACCCAGTACTTC.

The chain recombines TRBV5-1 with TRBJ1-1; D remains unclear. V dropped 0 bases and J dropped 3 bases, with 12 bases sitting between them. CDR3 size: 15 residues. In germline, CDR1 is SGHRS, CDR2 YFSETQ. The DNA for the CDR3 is TGCGCCAGCAGCTTGGCAGAGCTCCCCTACACTGAAGCTTTCTTT. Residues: CASSLAELPYTEAFF.

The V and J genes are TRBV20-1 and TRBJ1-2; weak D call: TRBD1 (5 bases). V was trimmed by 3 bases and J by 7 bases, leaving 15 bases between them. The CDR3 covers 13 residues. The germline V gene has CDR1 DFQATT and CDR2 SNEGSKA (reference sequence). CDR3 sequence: CSASTAGKAGYTF. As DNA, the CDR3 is TGCAGTGCTAGCACAGCAGGGAAGGCTGGCTACACCTTC.

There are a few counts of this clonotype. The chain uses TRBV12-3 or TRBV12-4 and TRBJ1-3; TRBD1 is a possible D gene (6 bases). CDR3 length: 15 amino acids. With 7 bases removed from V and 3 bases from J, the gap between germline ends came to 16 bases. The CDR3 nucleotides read TGTGCCAGCACATACAGGGTCCCAGATGGAAACACCATATATTTT. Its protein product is CASTYRVPDGNTIYF.

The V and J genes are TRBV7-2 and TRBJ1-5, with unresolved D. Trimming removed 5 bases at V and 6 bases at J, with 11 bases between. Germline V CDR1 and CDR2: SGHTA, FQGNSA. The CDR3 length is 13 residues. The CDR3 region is CASSTPNGQPQHF. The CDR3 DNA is TGTGCCAGCAGCACCCCGAACGGTCAGCCCCAGCATTTT.